One sample yielded the 15 T cell receptor beta chains listed below, sequenced in a study of T-cell memory formation after mild COVID-19. TCRdb re-derived calls from the 5' RACE reads in MiXCR, one entry per CDR3 protein. Of a few hundred thousand distinct CDR3 sequences detected, 20% to 25% appear once; the ten largest clones hold approximately 22%. Input material: PBMCs or a T cell subset sorted from them (not recorded which). Receptors were obtained from a man aged 18-30 years who had mild COVID-19 (a few samples of this study predate the infection). Cell type and time point are not known.

This chain joins TRBV14 and TRBJ2-1; D ambiguous. The V gene lost 1 base and the J gene lost 5 bases, with 9 bases spanning the gap. Germline-derived CDR1 and CDR2 are SGHDN and FVKESK. The CDR3 has 14 amino acids. The CDR3 protein is CASSQAIGNNEQFF. In DNA form, the CDR3 reads TGTGCCAGCAGCCAAGCAATAGGGAACAATGAGCAGTTCTTC.

J is TRBJ1-2 and V is TRBV4-3, with TRBD1 matching over 8 bases. Trimming at V came to 3 bases and at J to 2 bases, leaving 5 bases not matched to a gene. The CDR3 has 15 residues. Germline V gene sequence: CDR1 LGHNA, CDR2 YSLEER. The CDR3 is CASSHHRGENYGYTF. The CDR3 DNA is TGCGCCAGCAGCCACCACAGGGGGGAGAACTATGGCTACACCTTC.

In this sample, this clonotype turned up many times. The chain is built from TRBV7-2 and TRBJ2-4, with 12 nucleotides matching TRBD2. J lost 2 bases, V lost 5 bases, and 4 bases had no gene match. Per the germline V gene, CDR1 is SGHTA and CDR2 is FQGNSA. This CDR3 region has 16 residues. The CDR3 nucleotides are TGTGCCAGCAGCCTGACTAGCGGGGGCTCCAAAAACATTCAGTACTTC. Translating gives CASSLTSGGSKNIQYF.

This clonotype was seen more than once but under ten times. The DNA for the CDR3 is TGCGCCAGCAGCGAGGACCTGGGAGGCGTCTACAATGAGCAGTTCTTC. The encoded protein is CASSEDLGGVYNEQFF. This chain joins TRBV5-1 and TRBJ2-1, with D perhaps matching TRBD2 (6 bases). Trimming pared 4 bases from V and 3 bases from J, leaving 17 bases between. The CDR3 totals 16 residues. Looked up from germline, CDR1 is SGHRS and CDR2 is YFSETQ.

The chain carries TRBV27 and TRBJ2-7; D is perhaps TRBD2 (6 bases). CDR1 and CDR2 (germline): MNHEY, SMNVEV (reference sequence). The CDR3 runs 14 residues. Between the trimmed V and J ends, which lost 8 bases and 5 bases, there was a span of 19 bases. The DNA of the CDR3 is TGTGCCAGCGGCGAACTCTCGGAGGGCCACGAGCAGTACTTC. It codes for CASGELSEGHEQYF.

V gene TRBV5-6 combines with J gene TRBJ2-3; 8 bases fit TRBD2. This CDR3 contains 14 residues. Germline values: CDR1 SGHDT, CDR2 YYEEEE. Trimming cost V 5 bases and J 8 bases; bases outside gene matches: 10. The CDR3 coding sequence is TGTGCCAGCAGTCCGTATTCGGGGGGGCCTACGCAGTATTTT. Protein product: CASSPYSGGPTQYF.

The J gene is TRBJ1-5, the V gene TRBV5-1; maybe TRBD1 (5 bases). Germline V gene data show CDR1 as SGHRS and CDR2 as YFSETQ. Trimming removed 2 bases at V and 3 bases at J, with 12 bases between. The CDR3 sequence is 15 residues long. Written as DNA, the CDR3 is TGCGCCAGCAGCTTCGGGACCGGGATCAATCAGCCCCAGCATTTT. Translated: CASSFGTGINQPQHF.

This clonotype has a handful of counts. The rearrangement links TRBV28 to TRBJ1-2; 7 bases are a match to TRBD1. Germline V gene data show CDR1 as MDHEN and CDR2 as SYDVKM. Trimming at V came to 6 bases and at J to 4 bases, leaving 5 bases not matched to a gene. The CDR3 has 13 residues. CDR3 in DNA: TGTGCCAGCAGGCCGGGACAGACCTATGGCTACACCTTC. This codes for CASRPGQTYGYTF.

This clonotype occurred once. The chain employs TRBV27 and TRBJ2-7; 10 bases line up with TRBD1. From germline, CDR1 is MNHEY and CDR2 SMNVEV (reference sequence). The CDR3 extends over 12 amino acids. CDR3 sequence: CTSSRDRGEQYV. The CDR3 DNA reads as TGCACCAGCAGTCGGGACAGGGGCGAGCAGTACGTC.

This clonotype was found a few times. The chain recombines TRBV4-1 with TRBJ1-4; D unclear. The CDR3 runs 14 residues. V was trimmed by 2 bases and J by 3 bases, leaving 7 bases between them. Germline V gene data show CDR1 as MGHRA and CDR2 as YSYEKL. This CDR3 is CASSQRVANEKLFF. As DNA, the CDR3 is TGCGCCAGCAGCCAAAGGGTTGCTAATGAAAAACTGTTTTTT.

The sample holds one count of this clonotype. This CDR3 is CAISKNYGYTF. CDR3 nucleotides: TGTGCCATCAGCAAGAACTATGGCTACACCTTC. The chain recombines TRBV10-3 with TRBJ1-2; the D is unclear. The length of the CDR3 is 11 residues. Trimming took 6 bases from V and 2 from J, leaving 4 bases between them. Germline V gene lookup returns CDR1 ENHRY and CDR2 SYGVKD.

V is TRBV2 and J is TRBJ1-6; the D is unclear. V was clipped by 3 bases and J by 0 bases, with 9 bases between them. The CDR3 has 16 residues. Germline CDR1 is SNHLY and CDR2 is FYNNEI. CDR3 nucleotide sequence: TGTGCCAGCAGTGACGTAGCGAGCTCCTATAATTCACCCCTCCACTTT. It specifies CASSDVASSYNSPLHF.

This clonotype has at least ten counts. The V gene is TRBV20-1, the J gene TRBJ2-3; D assignment may be TRBD1 or TRBD2 (6 bases each). Germline CDR1 and CDR2: DFQATT and SNEGSKA (reference sequence). The CDR3 has 14 amino acids. Trimming took off 0 bases at V and 6 bases at J, with 13 bases between the two ends. CDR3 nucleotide sequence: TGCAGTGCTAGAGATCTAGGGGGGTTGGATACGCAGTATTTT. It translates to CSARDLGGLDTQYF.

The chain employs TRBV20-1 and TRBJ2-7; D not certain. CDR1 and CDR2 from the germline V gene are DFQATT and SNEGSKA (reference sequence). V was shortened by 3 bases and J by 2 bases, with 8 bases between the two germline ends. The CDR3 consists of 12 residues. For the CDR3, the DNA is TGCAGTGCTAGTGGCCTCGCCTACGAGCAGTACGTC. It codes for CSASGLAYEQYV.

The V call is TRBV5-1, the J call TRBJ1-2; TRBD1 is a possible D gene (5 bases). Deletions cut 0 bases from V and 0 bases from J, with 12 bases between. This CDR3 comprises 16 residues. Germline V gene data show CDR1 as SGHRS and CDR2 as YFSETQ. The CDR3 sequence: CASSLARGATNYGYTF. The CDR3 nucleotides are TGCGCCAGCAGCTTGGCCCGGGGCGCGACTAACTATGGCTACACCTTC.